The clone carrying this TCR beta chain appeared a few times. This record belongs to a study of cytomegalovirus exposure and HLA in healthy donors. J lost 4 bases, V lost 0 bases, and 3 bases had no gene match. Germline CDR1 is MNHEY and CDR2 is SVGAGI. The CDR3 has 15 amino acids. Primers for the PCR totalled 60 Vbeta and 13 Jbeta. Method: immunoSEQ multiplex PCR; TCRdb's copy keeps in-frame clones and lacks some. The sample holds roughly 200,000 clones, about 85% seen once. This chain joins TRBV6-5 and TRBJ1-1, with TRBD1 matching 9 bases. The TCR comes from a boy under 10 years old in good health and CMV-seronegative. Sequences were obtained from PBMCs. CDR3 loop: CASSYSPTGGTEAFF. The DNA of the CDR3 is TGTGCCAGCAGTTACTCGCCGACAGGGGGCACTGAAGCTTTCTTT.